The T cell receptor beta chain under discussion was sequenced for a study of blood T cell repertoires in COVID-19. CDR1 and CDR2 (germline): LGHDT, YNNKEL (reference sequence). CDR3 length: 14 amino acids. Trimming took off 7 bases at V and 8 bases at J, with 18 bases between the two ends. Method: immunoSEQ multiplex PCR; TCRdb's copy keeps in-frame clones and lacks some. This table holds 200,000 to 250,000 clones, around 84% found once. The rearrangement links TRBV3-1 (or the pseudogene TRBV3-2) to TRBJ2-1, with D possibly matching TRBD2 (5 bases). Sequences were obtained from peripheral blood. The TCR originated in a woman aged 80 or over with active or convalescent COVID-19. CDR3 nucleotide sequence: TGTGCCAGCAAGTCCCGCGTTGGAGCGGATGAGCAGTTCTTC. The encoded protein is CASKSRVGADEQFF.